This T cell receptor beta chain was captured by sequencing in a study of T cell responses to AZD1222 COVID-19 vaccine. The germline V gene encodes CDR1 SNHLY and CDR2 FYNNEI. There are 14 residues in the CDR3. The V end was cut by 3 bases, the J end by 9 bases, with 15 bases between. Here immunoSEQ multiplex PCR was the method, and the copy in TCRdb shows in-frame clones only, minus some. Here the sample spans some 97,000 clones, approximately 90% being singletons. V and J are TRBV2 and TRBJ2-1; D possibly uses TRBD1 or TRBD2 (5 bases each). This sequence was found in an adult in good health. Sample: peripheral blood, taken on day 0 of AZD1222 vaccination. As DNA, the CDR3 is TGTGCCAGCAGTGAGGGAAGGGGAGTGGGTGAGCAGTTCTTC. Translating it yields CASSEGRGVGEQFF.